What follows are 28 T cell receptor beta chains derived from one specimen sequenced in a study of OX40 agonist ivuxolimab in advanced cancers. Repertoires were generated with immunoSEQ multiplex PCR, while TCRdb's copy carries only in-frame clones and drops some. The sample holds more than 35,000 clones, 65% to 85% seen once. This specimen was CD4+ or CD8+ T cells sorted from blood, taken in a trial of the OX40 agonist ivuxolimab. The receptors were sampled from an adult with an advanced solid tumor such as melanoma, head and neck, liver or kidney cancer.

This clone was seen just once. A much larger clonotype is one base distant, so this may be a read error. Different DNA sequences within this sample yield the same CDR3. This rearrangement joins TRBV6-5 to TRBJ2-5; maybe TRBD2 (6 bases). The CDR3 contains 15 residues. Germline CDR1 reads MNHEY; CDR2 reads SVGAGI. V was clipped by 0 bases and J by 8 bases, with 16 bases between them. The CDR3 sequence is CASSYSGTAAETQYF. Here the CDR3 DNA reads TGTGCCAGCAGTTACTCCGGGACTGCGGCAGAAACCCAGTACTTC.

The CDR3 here is CASSGRGFAETQYF. Written as DNA, the CDR3 is TGTGCCAGCAGCGGCAGGGGGTTTGCGGAGACCCAGTACTTC. The chain employs TRBV7-9 and TRBJ2-5; TRBD1 matches at 7 bases. The CDR3 has 14 residues. V lost 5 bases to trimming and J lost 5 bases; unmatched junction nucleotides: 8. From germline, CDR1 is SEHNR and CDR2 FQNEAQ (reference sequence).

The gene calls are TRBV11-2 and TRBJ2-5, with D uncertain. The CDR3 has 14 amino acids. Germline V gene data show CDR1 as SGHAT and CDR2 as FQNNGV. V lost 0 bases and J lost 2, with 7 bases in between. The CDR3 region has the DNA TGTGCCAGCAGCTTAGATTATGGTCAAGAGACCCAGTACTTC. Translation: CASSLDYGQETQYF.

The chain couples TRBV11-2 to TRBJ2-1; 11 nucleotides match TRBD2. The length of the CDR3 is 14 residues. Per germline, CDR1 SGHAT and CDR2 FQNNGV. The V segment lost 6 bases and the J segment 10 bases; nucleotides outside the gene matches: 8. CDR3 region: CASSLSGGAREQFF. The CDR3 DNA reads TGTGCCAGCAGTCTTAGCGGGGGGGCAAGAGAGCAGTTCTTC.

The rearrangement uses TRBV2 and TRBJ1-1; a weak D match, TRBD1 (5 bases). CDR1 is SNHLY and CDR2 is FYNNEI in the germline V gene. CDR3 size: 16 residues. Deletions cut 7 bases from V and 1 base from J, with 19 bases between. DNA of the CDR3: TGTGCCAGCACACCCAACCCAGGGCCCCCGAACACTGAAGCTTTCTTT. Protein: CASTPNPGPPNTEAFF. Supplemented by reference TRBV2 and TRBJ1-1, the full variable domain reads EPEVTQTPSHQVTQMGQEVILRCVPISNHLYFYWYRQILGQKVEFLVSFYNNEISEKSEIFDDQFSVERPDGSNFTLKIRSTKLEDSAMYFCASTPNPGPPNTEAFFGQGTRLTVV.

The rearrangement uses TRBV4-3 and TRBJ2-3; 7 nucleotides line up with TRBD2. Trimming at V came to 0 bases and at J to 2 bases, leaving 5 bases not matched to a gene. Looked up from germline, CDR1 is LGHNA and CDR2 is YSLEER. The CDR3 totals 16 residues. CDR3 protein: CASSQDGSGDTDTQYF. DNA of the CDR3: TGCGCCAGCAGCCAAGATGGGAGCGGGGACACAGATACGCAGTATTTT.

This clone was counted a few times. The gene calls are TRBV6-1 and TRBJ2-7; 8 nucleotides line up with TRBD1. The CDR3 loop spans 16 amino acids. From germline, CDR1 is MNHNS and CDR2 SASEGT. V dropped 2 bases and J dropped 3; count of bases not matched to a gene: 9. The DNA for the CDR3 is TGTGCCAGCAGTGAAATAGTACAGGGGGACGTCTACGAGCAGTACTTC. It codes for CASSEIVQGDVYEQYF.

The V gene is TRBV2, the J gene TRBJ2-7; TRBD1 matches at 7 bases. This CDR3 region has 16 residues. The junction had 13 bases not matched to a gene; V was cut back by 6 bases and J by 2 bases. The germline gives CDR1 SNHLY, CDR2 FYNNEI. CDR3 loop: CASSQKSGQPPYEQYF. The CDR3 DNA is TGTGCCAGCAGCCAAAAATCGGGACAGCCCCCCTACGAGCAGTACTTC.

The chain has TRBV7-6 and TRBJ2-7, with D perhaps TRBD1 or TRBD2 (5 bases each). V was trimmed by 5 bases and J by 4 bases, leaving 12 bases between them. The CDR3 runs to 13 residues. CDR1 and CDR2 (germline): SGHVS, FNYEAQ. The DNA for the CDR3 is TGTGCCAGCAGCCCTATGTGGGGGTACGAGCAGTACTTC. Translation gives CASSPMWGYEQYF.

The rearrangement links TRBV27 to TRBJ2-1, with 11 bases aligning to TRBD2. CDR3 length: 19 amino acids. CDR1 and CDR2 from the germline V gene are MNHEY and SMNVEV (reference sequence). The V and J ends lost 0 bases and 6 bases, in that order; junction bases with no gene match: 13. The CDR3 DNA reads TGTGCCAGCAGTTTATCCCTGACAGGACCGGGACTAGCGGTCAATGAGCAGTTCTTC. Residues: CASSLSLTGPGLAVNEQFF.

This clone was counted once. The genes are TRBV19 and TRBJ2-1; D not resolved. The germline V gene encodes CDR1 LNHDA and CDR2 SQIVND (reference sequence). CDR3 length equals 13 residues. V was pared by 1 base and J by 7 bases, with 8 bases between. The CDR3 DNA sequence: TGTGCCAGTAGTATAGGCAGGACGAATGAGCAGTTCTTC. This codes for CASSIGRTNEQFF.

The DNA of the CDR3 is TGTGCCAGCAGTTACCTGACAGGGGATAGCTATGGCTACACCTTC. As protein: CASSYLTGDSYGYTF. The V and J genes are TRBV6-6 and TRBJ1-2; 8 nucleotides match TRBD1. V shed 2 bases and J 4 bases; nucleotides not matched to a gene: 6. Germline CDR1 and CDR2: MNHNY and SVGAGI (reference sequence). This CDR3 has 15 amino acids.

The V gene is TRBV4-1, the J gene TRBJ2-1, with 11 bases matching TRBD1. This CDR3 has 15 residues. The germline CDR1 and CDR2 sequences are MGHRA and YSYEKL. V trimming: 8 bases; J trimming: 5 bases; junction bases outside the gene matches: 8. CDR3 in amino acids: CASASPGQGDNEQFF. The CDR3 DNA is TGCGCCAGCGCCTCACCGGGACAGGGGGACAATGAGCAGTTCTTC.

This clone was seen a few times. This sequence joins TRBV6-5 and TRBJ2-7; possibly TRBD2 for D (6 bases). V shed 6 bases and J shed 2 bases, with 17 bases lying between them. The CDR3 is 15 residues long. Per germline, CDR1 MNHEY and CDR2 SVGAGI. CDR3 region: CASSLTASATYEQYF. Here the CDR3 DNA reads TGTGCCAGCAGCCTTACGGCTAGCGCGACCTACGAGCAGTACTTC.

The V call is TRBV27, the J call TRBJ2-1; D is unclear. V was cut by 3 bases and J by 7 bases, with 13 bases left in between. Germline CDR1 is MNHEY and CDR2 is SMNVEV (reference sequence). CDR3 length: 14 amino acids. Here the CDR3 DNA reads TGTGCCAGCAGTTTCGAGAACAGACAAAATGAGCAGTTCTTC. Protein product: CASSFENRQNEQFF.

The chain recombines TRBV21-1 with TRBJ1-5. TRBV21-1 is a listed pseudogene. This CDR3 comprises 13 residues. CDR3 amino acids: CASSKSGGQPQHF. For the CDR3, the DNA is TGTGCCAGCAGCAAAAGTGGGGGGCAGCCCCAGCATTTT.

CDR3 sequence reads: CASGAYEQYF. CDR3 DNA sequence: TGTGCCAGCGGCGCCTACGAGCAGTACTTC. J is TRBJ2-7 and V is TRBV28; D unclear. V lost 8 bases to trimming and J lost 2 bases, with 4 bases between them. Germline V gene sequence: CDR1 MDHEN, CDR2 SYDVKM. The CDR3 length is 10 residues. Full variable domain (rest looked up from reference TRBV28 and TRBJ2-7): DVKVTQSSRYLVKRTGEKVFLECVQDMDHENMFWYRQDPGLGLRLIYFSYDVKMKEKGDIPEGYSVSREKKERFSLILESASTNQTSMYLCASGAYEQYFGPGTRLTVT.

The chain is built from TRBV7-3 and TRBJ2-1, with D possibly being TRBD2 (5 bases). Germline CDR1 is SGHTA and CDR2 is FQGTGA. Trimming took 2 bases from V and 0 from J, leaving 14 bases between them. The CDR3 extends over 17 amino acids. The DNA of the CDR3 is TGTGCCAGCAGCTTAGCGGGTAGCGCATTCTCCTACAATGAGCAGTTCTTC. Protein sequence: CASSLAGSAFSYNEQFF.

The genes are TRBV29-1 and TRBJ2-7, with TRBD2 matching 10 bases. Trimming cost V 2 bases and J 0 bases; bases outside gene matches: 4. The CDR3 loop spans 15 amino acids. CDR1 and CDR2 from the germline V gene are SQVTM and ANQGSEA. The CDR3 reads CSVELLAGRSYEQYF. The CDR3 bases are TGCAGCGTTGAATTACTAGCGGGACGCTCCTACGAGCAGTACTTC.

V and J are TRBV12-5 and TRBJ2-3; 9 bases are shared with TRBD2. This CDR3 has 18 amino acids. Germline loops: CDR1 LGHNT, CDR2 FRNRAP. After removal of 0 bases from V and 2 bases from J, the junction contained 9 bases not matched to a gene. CDR3 in DNA: TGTGCTAGTGGTTTGGTAGTGTTAGCGGGAGTGCCCACAGATACGCAGTATTTT. Its translation: CASGLVVLAGVPTDTQYF. Drawing the rest from reference TRBV12-5 and TRBJ2-3, the complete variable domain is DARVTQTPRHKVTEMGQEVTMRCQPILGHNTVFWYRQTMMQGLELLAYFRNRAPLDDSGMPKDRFSAEMPDATLATLKIQPSEPRDSAVYFCASGLVVLAGVPTDTQYFGPGTRLTVL.

In this sample, this clone turned up a few times. The chain combines TRBV2 with TRBJ1-5; unclear D gene. The CDR3 extends over 13 amino acids. V was pared by 6 bases and J by 0 bases, with 6 bases between. In germline, CDR1 is SNHLY, CDR2 FYNNEI. The CDR3, as DNA: TGTGCCAGCAGCGCCTTTAGCAATCAGCCCCAGCATTTT. Protein product: CASSAFSNQPQHF.

On this clone: The identical CDR3 is also encoded by other nucleotide sequences in the sample. This rearrangement joins TRBV25-1 to TRBJ2-5; D remains unclear. V was trimmed by 5 bases and J by 5 bases, leaving 6 bases between them. In germline, CDR1 is MGHDK, CDR2 SYGVNS. CDR3 size: 11 residues. In DNA, the CDR3 is TGTGCCAGCAGTTATTCGGAGACCCAGTACTTC. Translated, it gives CASSYSETQYF. Full variable domain (rest looked up from reference TRBV25-1 and TRBJ2-5): EADIYQTPRYLVIGTGKKITLECSQTMGHDKMYWYQQDPGMELHLIHYSYGVNSTEKGDLSSESTVSRIRTEHFPLTLESARPSHTSQYLCASSYSETQYFGPGTRLLVL.

The rearrangement joins TRBV5-5 to TRBJ2-7, with 10 bases identical to TRBD1. The CDR3 runs to 15 residues. J lost 2 bases, V lost 0 bases, and 2 bases had no gene match. CDR1 is SGHKS, CDR2 YYEKEE, per germline (reference sequence). The CDR3 DNA is TGTGCCAGCAGCTTGGGGACAGGGGGAGCCTACGAGCAGTACTTC. It encodes CASSLGTGGAYEQYF.

This clone was counted only a few times. The CDR3: CASSLYTGANEKLFF. The CDR3 DNA reads TGTGCCAGCAGTTTATACACAGGGGCTAATGAAAAACTGTTTTTT. The genes are TRBV28 and TRBJ1-4, with TRBD1 identical over 7 bases. The V segment lost 1 base and the J segment 3 bases; nucleotides outside the gene matches: 2. CDR1 and CDR2 (germline): MDHEN, SYDVKM. The CDR3 consists of 15 residues. Together with reference TRBV28 and TRBJ1-4, the CDR3 gives the full variable domain: DVKVTQSSRYLVKRTGEKVFLECVQDMDHENMFWYRQDPGLGLRLIYFSYDVKMKEKGDIPEGYSVSREKKERFSLILESASTNQTSMYLCASSLYTGANEKLFFGSGTQLSVL.

J is TRBJ1-1 and V is TRBV28; 7 nucleotides agree with TRBD1. The CDR3 runs 15 residues. Germline trimming cut 0 bases from V and 3 bases from J; bases unmatched to any gene: 4. CDR1 and CDR2 (germline): MDHEN, SYDVKM. CDR3 coding DNA: TGTGCCAGCAGTTTATGGTCAGGGGGGTACACTGAAGCTTTCTTT. The encoded protein is CASSLWSGGYTEAFF.

J is TRBJ1-4 and V is TRBV6-6; D unresolved. Germline assignment: CDR1 MNHNY and CDR2 SVGAGI (reference sequence). The CDR3 is 12 amino acids. Trimming stripped 2 bases from V and 6 bases from J, with 4 bases between. DNA of the CDR3: TGTGCCAGCAGTTACCCCTATGAAAAACTGTTTTTT. It encodes CASSYPYEKLFF.

The chain carries TRBV18 and TRBJ2-1; possibly TRBD1 for D (5 bases). Germline V gene data show CDR1 as KGHSH and CDR2 as LQKENI. This CDR3 has 15 residues. Between the trimmed V and J ends, which lost 6 bases and 5 bases, there was a span of 17 bases. The chain's CDR3 is CASSDRDRGDNEQFF. In nucleotides, the CDR3 is TGTGCCAGCTCGGACCGAGACAGAGGAGACAATGAGCAGTTCTTC.

This chain links TRBV9 with TRBJ2-1; D ambiguous. This CDR3 contains 13 residues. Germline lookup yields CDR1 SGDLS and CDR2 YYNGEE. V lost 3 bases and J 2 bases, leaving 6 bases between the germline ends. For the CDR3, the DNA is TGTGCCAGCAGCGGAGACGCCTACAATGAGCAGTTCTTC. Protein: CASSGDAYNEQFF.